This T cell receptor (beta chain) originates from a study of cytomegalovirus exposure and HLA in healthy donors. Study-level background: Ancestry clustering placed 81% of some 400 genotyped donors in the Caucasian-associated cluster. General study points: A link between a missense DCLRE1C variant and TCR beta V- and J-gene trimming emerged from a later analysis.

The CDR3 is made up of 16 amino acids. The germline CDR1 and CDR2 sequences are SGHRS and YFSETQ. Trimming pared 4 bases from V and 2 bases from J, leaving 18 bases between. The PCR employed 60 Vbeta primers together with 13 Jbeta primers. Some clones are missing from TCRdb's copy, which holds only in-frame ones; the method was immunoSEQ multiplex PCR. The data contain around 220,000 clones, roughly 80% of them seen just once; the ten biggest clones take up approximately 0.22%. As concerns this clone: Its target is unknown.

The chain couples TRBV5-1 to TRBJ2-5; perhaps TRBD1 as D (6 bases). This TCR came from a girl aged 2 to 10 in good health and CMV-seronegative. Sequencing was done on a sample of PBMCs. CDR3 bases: TGCGCCAGCAGCCGATGGCTACAGGGAAGTCAAGAGACCCAGTACTTC. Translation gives CASSRWLQGSQETQYF.